This TCR beta chain was recovered during a study of T cell responses to AZD1222 COVID-19 vaccine. Findings and limits, study-wide: The sample set comprised mostly white British donors with more females, and clonal diversity was possibly underestimated.

This table comes from immunoSEQ multiplex PCR, and its TCRdb copy is limited to in-frame clones, with some not included. The table lists 150,000 or so clones, about 91% of them singletons. The CDR3 spans 14 residues. V lost 0 bases and J 0 bases, leaving 6 bases between the germline ends. Germline values: CDR1 MNHEY, CDR2 SVGEGT. This clone has more than one count but fewer than ten. The antigen is not known. This receptor was taken from an adult in good health. The sample here was peripheral blood, taken on day 0 of AZD1222 vaccination. V gene TRBV6-2 or TRBV6-3 combines with J gene TRBJ2-7, with TRBD1 as a possible D gene (6 bases). CDR3 sequence reads: CASSYSDSSYEQYF. The CDR3 DNA is TGTGCCAGCAGTTACTCGGACAGCTCCTACGAGCAGTACTTC.